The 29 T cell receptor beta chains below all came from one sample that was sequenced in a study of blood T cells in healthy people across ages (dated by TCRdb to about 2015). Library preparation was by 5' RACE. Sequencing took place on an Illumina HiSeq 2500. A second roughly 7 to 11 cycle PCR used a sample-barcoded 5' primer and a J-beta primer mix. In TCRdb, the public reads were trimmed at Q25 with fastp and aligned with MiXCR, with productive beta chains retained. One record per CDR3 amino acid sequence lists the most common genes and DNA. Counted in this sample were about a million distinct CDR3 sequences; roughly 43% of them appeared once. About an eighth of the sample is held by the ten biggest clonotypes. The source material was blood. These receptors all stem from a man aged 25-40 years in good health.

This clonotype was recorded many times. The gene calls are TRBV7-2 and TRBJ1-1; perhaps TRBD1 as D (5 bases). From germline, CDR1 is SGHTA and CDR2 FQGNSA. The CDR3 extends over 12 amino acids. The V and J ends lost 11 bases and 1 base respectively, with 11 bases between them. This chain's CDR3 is CAVMGPNTEAFF. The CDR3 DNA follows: TGTGCCGTCATGGGGCCGAACACTGAAGCTTTCTTT.

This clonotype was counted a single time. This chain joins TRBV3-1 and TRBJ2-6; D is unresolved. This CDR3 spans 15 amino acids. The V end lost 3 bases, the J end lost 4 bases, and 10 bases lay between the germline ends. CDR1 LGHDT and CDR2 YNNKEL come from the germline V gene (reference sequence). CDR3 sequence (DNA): TGTGCCAGCAGCCAGTGGGGTCAGGGGGCCAACGTCCTGACTTTC. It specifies CASSQWGQGANVLTF.

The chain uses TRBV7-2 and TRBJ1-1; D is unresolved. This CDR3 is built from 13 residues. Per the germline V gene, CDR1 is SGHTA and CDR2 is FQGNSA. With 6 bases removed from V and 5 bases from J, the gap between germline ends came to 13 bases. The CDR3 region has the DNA TGTGCCAGCAGGCCCCCGGGTGGAACTGAAGCTTTCTTT. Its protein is CASRPPGGTEAFF.

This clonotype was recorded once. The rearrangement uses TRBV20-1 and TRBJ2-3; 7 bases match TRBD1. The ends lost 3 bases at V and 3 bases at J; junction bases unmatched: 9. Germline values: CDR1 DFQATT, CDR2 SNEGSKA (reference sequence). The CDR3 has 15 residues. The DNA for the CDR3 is TGCAGTGCTAGTGACCCGGACAGGACGACAGATACGCAGTATTTT. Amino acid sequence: CSASDPDRTTDTQYF.

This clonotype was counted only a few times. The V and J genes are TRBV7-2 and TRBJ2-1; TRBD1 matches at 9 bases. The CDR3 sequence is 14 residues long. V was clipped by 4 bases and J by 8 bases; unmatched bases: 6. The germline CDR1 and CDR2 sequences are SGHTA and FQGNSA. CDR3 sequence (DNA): TGTGCCAGCAGCTCCTGGGACAGGGTCTATGAGCAGTTCTTC. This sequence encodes CASSSWDRVYEQFF.

The CDR3 region has the DNA TGTGCCAGCAGCCCCTTAAGAGCCCCTCTACCCCTCCACTTT. Translated: CASSPLRAPLPLHF. The V gene is TRBV3-1, the J gene TRBJ1-6, with no clear D. The CDR3 covers 14 residues. Per the germline V gene, CDR1 is LGHDT and CDR2 is YNNKEL (reference sequence). V gave up 4 bases and J gave up 12 bases, with 16 bases separating them.

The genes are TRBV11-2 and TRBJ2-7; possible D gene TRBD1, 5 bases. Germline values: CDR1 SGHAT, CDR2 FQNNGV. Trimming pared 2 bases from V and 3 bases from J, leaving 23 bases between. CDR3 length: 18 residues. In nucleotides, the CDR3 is TGTGCCAGCAGCTTAACAGATGGCAGGGCCCTGGGGCTCTACGAGCAGTACTTC. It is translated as CASSLTDGRALGLYEQYF.

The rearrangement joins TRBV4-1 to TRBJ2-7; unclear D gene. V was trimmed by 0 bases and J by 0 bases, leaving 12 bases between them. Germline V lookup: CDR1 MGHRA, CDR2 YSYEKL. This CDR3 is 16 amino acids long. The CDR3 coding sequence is TGCGCCAGCAGCCAAGATCGTGAGGCCCTCTCCTACGAGCAGTACTTC. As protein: CASSQDREALSYEQYF.

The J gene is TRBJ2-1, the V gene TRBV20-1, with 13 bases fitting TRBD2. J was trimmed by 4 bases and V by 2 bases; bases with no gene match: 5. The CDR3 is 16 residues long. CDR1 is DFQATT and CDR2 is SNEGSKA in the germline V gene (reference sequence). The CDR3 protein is CSARTSGGASYNEQFF. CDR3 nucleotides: TGCAGTGCTAGAACTAGCGGGGGGGCCTCATACAATGAGCAGTTCTTC.

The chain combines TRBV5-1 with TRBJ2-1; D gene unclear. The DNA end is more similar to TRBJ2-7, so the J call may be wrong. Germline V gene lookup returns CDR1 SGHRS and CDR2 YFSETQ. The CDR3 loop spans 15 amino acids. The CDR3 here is CASSSDGSSYNEQYF. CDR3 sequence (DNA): TGCGCCAGCAGCTCTGACGGAAGCTCCTACAATGAGCAGTACTTC.

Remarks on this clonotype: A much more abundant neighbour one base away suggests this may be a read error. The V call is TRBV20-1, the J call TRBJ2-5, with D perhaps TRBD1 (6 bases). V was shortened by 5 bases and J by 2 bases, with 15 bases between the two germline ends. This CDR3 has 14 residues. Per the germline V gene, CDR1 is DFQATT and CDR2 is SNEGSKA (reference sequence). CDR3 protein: CSAETEGEQETQYF. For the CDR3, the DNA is TGCAGTGCTGAGACAGAGGGGGAGCAAGAGACCCAGTACTTC.

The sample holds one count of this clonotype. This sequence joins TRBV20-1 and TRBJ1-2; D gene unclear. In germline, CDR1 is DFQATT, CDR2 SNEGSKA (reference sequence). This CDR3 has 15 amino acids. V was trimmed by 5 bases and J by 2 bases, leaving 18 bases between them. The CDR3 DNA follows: TGCAGTGCTGCGGAGATGGATCTGATAAACTATGGCTACACCTTC. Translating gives CSAAEMDLINYGYTF.

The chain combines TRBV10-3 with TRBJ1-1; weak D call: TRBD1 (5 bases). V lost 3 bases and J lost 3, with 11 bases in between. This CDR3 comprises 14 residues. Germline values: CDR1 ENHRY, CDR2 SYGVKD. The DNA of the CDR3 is TGTGCCATCAGTGATGGGCGAGGGGACACTGAAGCTTTCTTT. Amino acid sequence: CAISDGRGDTEAFF.

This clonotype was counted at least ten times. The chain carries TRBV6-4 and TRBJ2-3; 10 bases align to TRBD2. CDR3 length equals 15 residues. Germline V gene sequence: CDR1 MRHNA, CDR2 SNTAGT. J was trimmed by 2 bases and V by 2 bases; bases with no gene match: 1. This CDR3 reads CASSDSGGATDTQYF. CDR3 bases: TGTGCCAGCAGTGACAGCGGGGGGGCCACAGATACGCAGTATTTT.

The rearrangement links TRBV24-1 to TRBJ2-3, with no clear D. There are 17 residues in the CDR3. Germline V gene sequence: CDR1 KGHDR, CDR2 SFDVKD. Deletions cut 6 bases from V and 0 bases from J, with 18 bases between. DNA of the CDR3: TGTGCCACCAGTCCGTCAGTCCGCCGACGGAGCACAGATACGCAGTATTTT. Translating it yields CATSPSVRRRSTDTQYF.

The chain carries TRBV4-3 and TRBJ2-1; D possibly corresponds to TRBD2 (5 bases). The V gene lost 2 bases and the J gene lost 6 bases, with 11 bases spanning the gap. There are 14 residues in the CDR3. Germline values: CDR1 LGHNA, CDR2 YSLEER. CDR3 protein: CASSQFAGGNEQFF. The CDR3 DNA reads TGCGCCAGCAGCCAATTCGCAGGAGGCAATGAGCAGTTCTTC.

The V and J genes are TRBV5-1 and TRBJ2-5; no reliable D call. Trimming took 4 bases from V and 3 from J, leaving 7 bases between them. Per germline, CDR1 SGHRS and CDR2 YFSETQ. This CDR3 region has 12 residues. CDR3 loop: CASSKREETQYF. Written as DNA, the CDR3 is TGCGCCAGCAGCAAAAGGGAAGAGACCCAGTACTTC.

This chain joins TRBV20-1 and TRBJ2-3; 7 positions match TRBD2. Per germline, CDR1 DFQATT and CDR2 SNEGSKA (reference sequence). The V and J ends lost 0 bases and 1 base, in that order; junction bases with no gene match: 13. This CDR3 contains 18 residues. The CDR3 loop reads CSARDRRLAGQRTDTQYF. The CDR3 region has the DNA TGCAGTGCTAGAGATAGAAGACTAGCTGGGCAACGCACAGATACGCAGTATTTT.

The CDR3 nucleotides are TGCAGCGGGGGGACAGGACCAAACACCGGGGAGCTGTTTTTT. Amino acids: CSGGTGPNTGELFF. The chain recombines TRBV29-1 with TRBJ2-2; 8 positions agree with TRBD1. In germline, CDR1 is SQVTM, CDR2 ANQGSEA. CDR3 length: 14 residues. J lost 2 bases, V lost 7 bases, and 6 bases had no gene match.

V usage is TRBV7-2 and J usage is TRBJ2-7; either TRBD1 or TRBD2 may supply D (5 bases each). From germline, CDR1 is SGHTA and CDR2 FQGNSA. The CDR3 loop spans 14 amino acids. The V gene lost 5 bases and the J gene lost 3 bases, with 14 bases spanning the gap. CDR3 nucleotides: TGTGCCAGCAGCAGCCGGGACGGTCTCTACGAGCAGTACTTC. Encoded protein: CASSSRDGLYEQYF.

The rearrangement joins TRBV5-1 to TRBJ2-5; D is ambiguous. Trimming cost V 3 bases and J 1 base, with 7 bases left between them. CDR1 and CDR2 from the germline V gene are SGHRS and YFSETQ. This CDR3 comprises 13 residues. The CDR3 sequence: CASSYESQETQYF. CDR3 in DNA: TGCGCCAGCAGCTACGAGAGCCAAGAGACCCAGTACTTC.

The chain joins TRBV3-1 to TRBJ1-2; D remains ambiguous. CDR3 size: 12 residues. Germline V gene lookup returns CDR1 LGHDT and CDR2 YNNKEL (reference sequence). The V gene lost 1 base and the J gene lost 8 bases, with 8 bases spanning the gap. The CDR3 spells CASSQVGRGYTF. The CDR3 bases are TGTGCCAGCAGCCAAGTTGGCCGAGGCTACACCTTC.

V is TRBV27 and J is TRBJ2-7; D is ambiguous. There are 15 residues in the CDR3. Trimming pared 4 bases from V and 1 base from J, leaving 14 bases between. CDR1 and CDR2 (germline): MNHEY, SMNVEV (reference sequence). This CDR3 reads CASSYKSFPSYEQYF. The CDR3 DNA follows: TGTGCCAGCAGTTATAAGAGCTTCCCTTCCTACGAGCAGTACTTC.

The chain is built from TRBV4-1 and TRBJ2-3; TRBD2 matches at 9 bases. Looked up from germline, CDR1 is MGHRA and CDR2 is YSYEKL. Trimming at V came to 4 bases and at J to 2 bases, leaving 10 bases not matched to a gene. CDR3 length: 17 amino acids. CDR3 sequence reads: CASSPRDLAGYTDTQYF. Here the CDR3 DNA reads TGCGCCAGCAGCCCACGGGACCTAGCGGGGTACACAGATACGCAGTATTTT.

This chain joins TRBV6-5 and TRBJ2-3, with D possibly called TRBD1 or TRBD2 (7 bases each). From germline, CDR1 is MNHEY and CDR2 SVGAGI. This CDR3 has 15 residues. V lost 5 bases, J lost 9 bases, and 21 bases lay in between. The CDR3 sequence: CASSRQGLSQGTQYF. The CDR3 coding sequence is TGTGCCAGCAGTCGACAGGGACTATCACAGGGCACGCAGTATTTT.

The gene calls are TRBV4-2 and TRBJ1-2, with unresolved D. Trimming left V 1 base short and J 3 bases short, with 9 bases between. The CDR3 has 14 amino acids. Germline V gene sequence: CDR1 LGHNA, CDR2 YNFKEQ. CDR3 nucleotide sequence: TGTGCCAGCAGCCAAGCGGGAGTGGACTATGGCTACACCTTC. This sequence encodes CASSQAGVDYGYTF.

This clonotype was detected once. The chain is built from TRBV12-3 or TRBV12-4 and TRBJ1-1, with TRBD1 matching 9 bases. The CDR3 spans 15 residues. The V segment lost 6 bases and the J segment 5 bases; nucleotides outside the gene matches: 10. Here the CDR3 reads CASSHHLTGGTEAFF. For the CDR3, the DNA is TGTGCCAGCAGCCACCACCTGACAGGGGGAACTGAAGCTTTCTTT.

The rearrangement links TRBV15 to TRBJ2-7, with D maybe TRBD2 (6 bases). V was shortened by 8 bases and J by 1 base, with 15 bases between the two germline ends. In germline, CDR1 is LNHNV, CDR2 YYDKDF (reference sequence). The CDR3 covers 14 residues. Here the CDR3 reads CATSAGGLSYEQYF. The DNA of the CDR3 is TGTGCCACCTCCGCCGGGGGTTTGTCCTACGAGCAGTACTTC.

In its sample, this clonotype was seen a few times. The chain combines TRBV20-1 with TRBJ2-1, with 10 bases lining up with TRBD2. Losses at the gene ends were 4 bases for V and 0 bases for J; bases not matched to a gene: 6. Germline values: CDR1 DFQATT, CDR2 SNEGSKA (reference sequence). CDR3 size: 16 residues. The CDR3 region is CSATIAGGLSYNEQFF. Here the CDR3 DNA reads TGCAGTGCTACAATAGCGGGGGGCCTCTCCTACAATGAGCAGTTCTTC.